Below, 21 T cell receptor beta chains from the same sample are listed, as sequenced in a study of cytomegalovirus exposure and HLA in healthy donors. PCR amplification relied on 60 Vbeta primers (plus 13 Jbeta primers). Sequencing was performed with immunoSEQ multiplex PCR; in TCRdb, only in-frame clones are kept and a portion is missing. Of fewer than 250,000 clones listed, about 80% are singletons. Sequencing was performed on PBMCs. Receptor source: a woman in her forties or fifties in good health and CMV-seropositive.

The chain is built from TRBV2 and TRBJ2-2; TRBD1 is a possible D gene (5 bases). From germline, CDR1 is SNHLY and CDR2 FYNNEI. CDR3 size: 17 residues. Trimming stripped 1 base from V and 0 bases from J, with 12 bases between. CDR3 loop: CASSEERLDTNTGELFF. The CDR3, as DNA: TGTGCCAGCAGTGAAGAGAGATTGGACACGAACACCGGGGAGCTGTTTTTT.

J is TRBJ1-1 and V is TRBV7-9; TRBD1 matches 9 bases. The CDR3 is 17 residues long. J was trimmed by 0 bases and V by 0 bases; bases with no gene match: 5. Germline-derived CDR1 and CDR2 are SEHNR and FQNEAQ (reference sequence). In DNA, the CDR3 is TGTGCCAGCAGCTTAGCGGACAGGGGCCTACTGAACACTGAAGCTTTCTTT. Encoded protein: CASSLADRGLLNTEAFF.

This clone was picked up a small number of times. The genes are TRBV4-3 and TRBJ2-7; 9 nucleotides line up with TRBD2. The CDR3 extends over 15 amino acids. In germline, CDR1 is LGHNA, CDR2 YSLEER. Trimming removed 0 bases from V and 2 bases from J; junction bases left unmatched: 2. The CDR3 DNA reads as TGCGCCAGCAGCCAAGAGACTAGCGGAGCCTACGAGCAGTACTTC. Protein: CASSQETSGAYEQYF.

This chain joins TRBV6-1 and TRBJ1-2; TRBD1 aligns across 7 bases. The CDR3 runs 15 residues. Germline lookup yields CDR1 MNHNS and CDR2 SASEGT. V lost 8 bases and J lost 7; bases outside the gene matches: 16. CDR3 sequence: CASPEPTGAGGGYTF. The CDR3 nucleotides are TGTGCCAGCCCGGAACCCACAGGGGCAGGGGGTGGCTACACCTTC.

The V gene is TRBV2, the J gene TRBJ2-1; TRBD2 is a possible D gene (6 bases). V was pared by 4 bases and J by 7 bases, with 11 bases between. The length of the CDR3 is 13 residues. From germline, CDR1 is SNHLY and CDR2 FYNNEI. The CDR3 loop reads CASSVFGGNEQFF. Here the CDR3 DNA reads TGTGCCAGCAGTGTATTCGGGGGAAATGAGCAGTTCTTC.

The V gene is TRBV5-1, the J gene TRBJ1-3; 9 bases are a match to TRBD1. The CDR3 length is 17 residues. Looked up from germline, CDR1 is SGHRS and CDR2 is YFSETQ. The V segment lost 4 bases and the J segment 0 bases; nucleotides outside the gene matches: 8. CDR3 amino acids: CASSEDRGGNSGNTIYF. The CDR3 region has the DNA TGCGCCAGCAGCGAAGACAGGGGGGGGAACTCTGGAAACACCATATATTTT.

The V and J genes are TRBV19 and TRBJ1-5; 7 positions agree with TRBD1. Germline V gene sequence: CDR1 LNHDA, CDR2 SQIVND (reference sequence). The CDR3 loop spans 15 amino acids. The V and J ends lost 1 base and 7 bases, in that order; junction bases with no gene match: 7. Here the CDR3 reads CASSIGAGGRQPQHF. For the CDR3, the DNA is TGTGCCAGTAGTATAGGGGCAGGGGGAAGACAGCCCCAGCATTTT.

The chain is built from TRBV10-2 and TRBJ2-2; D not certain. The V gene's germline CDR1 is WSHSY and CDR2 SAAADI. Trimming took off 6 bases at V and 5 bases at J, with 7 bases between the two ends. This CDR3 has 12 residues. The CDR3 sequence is CASRWRTGELFF. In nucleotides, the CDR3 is TGCGCCAGCAGGTGGCGGACCGGGGAGCTGTTTTTT.

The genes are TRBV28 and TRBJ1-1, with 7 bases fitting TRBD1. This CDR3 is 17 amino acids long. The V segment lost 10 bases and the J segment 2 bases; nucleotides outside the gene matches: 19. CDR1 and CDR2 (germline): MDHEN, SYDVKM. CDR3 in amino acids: CATHPSGQILLNTEAFF. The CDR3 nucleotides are TGTGCCACCCACCCGTCGGGACAGATCCTTCTTAACACTGAAGCTTTCTTT.

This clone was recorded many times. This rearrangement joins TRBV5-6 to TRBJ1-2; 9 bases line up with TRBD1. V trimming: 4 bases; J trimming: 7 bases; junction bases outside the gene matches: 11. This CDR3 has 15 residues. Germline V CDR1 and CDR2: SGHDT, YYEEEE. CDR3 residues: CASSPIGQGPPGYTF. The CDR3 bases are TGTGCCAGCAGCCCCATAGGACAGGGGCCCCCTGGCTACACCTTC.

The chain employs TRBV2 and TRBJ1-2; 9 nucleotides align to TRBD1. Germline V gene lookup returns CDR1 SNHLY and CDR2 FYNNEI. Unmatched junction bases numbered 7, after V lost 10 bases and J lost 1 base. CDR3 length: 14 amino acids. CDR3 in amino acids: CATRGTGNNYGYTF. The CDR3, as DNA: TGTGCCACCCGAGGGACAGGGAATAACTATGGCTACACCTTC.

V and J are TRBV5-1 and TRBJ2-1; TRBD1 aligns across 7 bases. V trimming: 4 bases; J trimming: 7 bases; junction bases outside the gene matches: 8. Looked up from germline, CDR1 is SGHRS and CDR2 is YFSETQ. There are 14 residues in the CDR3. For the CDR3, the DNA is TGCGCCAGCAGCCCCCGGGACAGCATGAATGAGCAGTTCTTC. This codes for CASSPRDSMNEQFF.

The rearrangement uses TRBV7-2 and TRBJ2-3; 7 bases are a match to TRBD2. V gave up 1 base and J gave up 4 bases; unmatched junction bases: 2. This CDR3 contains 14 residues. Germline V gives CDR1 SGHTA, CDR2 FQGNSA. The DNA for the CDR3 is TGTGCCAGCAGCTTAGGTGCGGGAGCAGATACGCAGTATTTT. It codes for CASSLGAGADTQYF.

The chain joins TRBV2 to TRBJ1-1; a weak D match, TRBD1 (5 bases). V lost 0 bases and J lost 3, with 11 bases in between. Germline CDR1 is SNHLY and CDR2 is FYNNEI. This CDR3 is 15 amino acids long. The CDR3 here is CASSEAQGWDTEAFF. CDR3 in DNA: TGTGCCAGCAGTGAAGCCCAGGGATGGGACACTGAAGCTTTCTTT.

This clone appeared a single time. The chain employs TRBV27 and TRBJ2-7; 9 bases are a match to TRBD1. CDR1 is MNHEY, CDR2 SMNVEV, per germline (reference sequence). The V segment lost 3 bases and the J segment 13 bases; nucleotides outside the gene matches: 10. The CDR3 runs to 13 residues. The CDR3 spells CASSLTGTGNGYF. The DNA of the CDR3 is TGTGCCAGCAGTTTGACCGGGACAGGGAATGGATACTTC.

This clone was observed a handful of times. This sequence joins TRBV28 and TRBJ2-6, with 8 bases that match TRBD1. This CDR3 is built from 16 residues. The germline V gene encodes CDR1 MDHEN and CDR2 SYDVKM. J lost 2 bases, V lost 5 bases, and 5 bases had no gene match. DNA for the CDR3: TGTGCCAGCAGTCTGGACAGGGTAGCTGGGGCCAACGTCCTGACTTTC. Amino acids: CASSLDRVAGANVLTF.

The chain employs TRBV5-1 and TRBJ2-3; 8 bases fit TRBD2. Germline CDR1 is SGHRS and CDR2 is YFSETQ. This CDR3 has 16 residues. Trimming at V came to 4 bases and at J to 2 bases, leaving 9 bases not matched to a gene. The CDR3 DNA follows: TGCGCCAGCAGCCTAGGAGGGCGGGGGGTCACAGATACGCAGTATTTT. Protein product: CASSLGGRGVTDTQYF.

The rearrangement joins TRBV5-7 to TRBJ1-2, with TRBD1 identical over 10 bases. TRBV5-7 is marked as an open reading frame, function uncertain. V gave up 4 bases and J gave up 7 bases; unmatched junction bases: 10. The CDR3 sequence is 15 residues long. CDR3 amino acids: CASSIWTGGVGGYTF. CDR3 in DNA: TGTGCCAGCAGCATATGGACAGGGGGAGTAGGTGGCTACACCTTC.

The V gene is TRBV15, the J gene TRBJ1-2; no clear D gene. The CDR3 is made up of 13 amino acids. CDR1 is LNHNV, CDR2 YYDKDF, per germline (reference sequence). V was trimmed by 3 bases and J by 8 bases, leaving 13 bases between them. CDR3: CATSSPPGYGYTF. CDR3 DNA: TGTGCCACCAGCAGCCCCCCAGGTTACGGCTACACCTTC.

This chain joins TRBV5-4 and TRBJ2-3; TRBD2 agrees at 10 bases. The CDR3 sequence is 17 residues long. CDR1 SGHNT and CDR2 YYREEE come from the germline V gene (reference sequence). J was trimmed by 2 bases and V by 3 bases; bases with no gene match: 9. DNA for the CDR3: TGTGCCAGCAGCTGGGGTTTAGCGGGGGGTGACACAGATACGCAGTATTTT. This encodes CASSWGLAGGDTDTQYF.

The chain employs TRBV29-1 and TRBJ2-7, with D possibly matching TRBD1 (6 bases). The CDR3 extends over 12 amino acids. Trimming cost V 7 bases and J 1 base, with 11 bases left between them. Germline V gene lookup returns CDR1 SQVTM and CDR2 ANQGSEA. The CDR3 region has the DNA TGCAGCGCCACAGGGCAATCCTACGAGCAGTACTTC. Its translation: CSATGQSYEQYF.